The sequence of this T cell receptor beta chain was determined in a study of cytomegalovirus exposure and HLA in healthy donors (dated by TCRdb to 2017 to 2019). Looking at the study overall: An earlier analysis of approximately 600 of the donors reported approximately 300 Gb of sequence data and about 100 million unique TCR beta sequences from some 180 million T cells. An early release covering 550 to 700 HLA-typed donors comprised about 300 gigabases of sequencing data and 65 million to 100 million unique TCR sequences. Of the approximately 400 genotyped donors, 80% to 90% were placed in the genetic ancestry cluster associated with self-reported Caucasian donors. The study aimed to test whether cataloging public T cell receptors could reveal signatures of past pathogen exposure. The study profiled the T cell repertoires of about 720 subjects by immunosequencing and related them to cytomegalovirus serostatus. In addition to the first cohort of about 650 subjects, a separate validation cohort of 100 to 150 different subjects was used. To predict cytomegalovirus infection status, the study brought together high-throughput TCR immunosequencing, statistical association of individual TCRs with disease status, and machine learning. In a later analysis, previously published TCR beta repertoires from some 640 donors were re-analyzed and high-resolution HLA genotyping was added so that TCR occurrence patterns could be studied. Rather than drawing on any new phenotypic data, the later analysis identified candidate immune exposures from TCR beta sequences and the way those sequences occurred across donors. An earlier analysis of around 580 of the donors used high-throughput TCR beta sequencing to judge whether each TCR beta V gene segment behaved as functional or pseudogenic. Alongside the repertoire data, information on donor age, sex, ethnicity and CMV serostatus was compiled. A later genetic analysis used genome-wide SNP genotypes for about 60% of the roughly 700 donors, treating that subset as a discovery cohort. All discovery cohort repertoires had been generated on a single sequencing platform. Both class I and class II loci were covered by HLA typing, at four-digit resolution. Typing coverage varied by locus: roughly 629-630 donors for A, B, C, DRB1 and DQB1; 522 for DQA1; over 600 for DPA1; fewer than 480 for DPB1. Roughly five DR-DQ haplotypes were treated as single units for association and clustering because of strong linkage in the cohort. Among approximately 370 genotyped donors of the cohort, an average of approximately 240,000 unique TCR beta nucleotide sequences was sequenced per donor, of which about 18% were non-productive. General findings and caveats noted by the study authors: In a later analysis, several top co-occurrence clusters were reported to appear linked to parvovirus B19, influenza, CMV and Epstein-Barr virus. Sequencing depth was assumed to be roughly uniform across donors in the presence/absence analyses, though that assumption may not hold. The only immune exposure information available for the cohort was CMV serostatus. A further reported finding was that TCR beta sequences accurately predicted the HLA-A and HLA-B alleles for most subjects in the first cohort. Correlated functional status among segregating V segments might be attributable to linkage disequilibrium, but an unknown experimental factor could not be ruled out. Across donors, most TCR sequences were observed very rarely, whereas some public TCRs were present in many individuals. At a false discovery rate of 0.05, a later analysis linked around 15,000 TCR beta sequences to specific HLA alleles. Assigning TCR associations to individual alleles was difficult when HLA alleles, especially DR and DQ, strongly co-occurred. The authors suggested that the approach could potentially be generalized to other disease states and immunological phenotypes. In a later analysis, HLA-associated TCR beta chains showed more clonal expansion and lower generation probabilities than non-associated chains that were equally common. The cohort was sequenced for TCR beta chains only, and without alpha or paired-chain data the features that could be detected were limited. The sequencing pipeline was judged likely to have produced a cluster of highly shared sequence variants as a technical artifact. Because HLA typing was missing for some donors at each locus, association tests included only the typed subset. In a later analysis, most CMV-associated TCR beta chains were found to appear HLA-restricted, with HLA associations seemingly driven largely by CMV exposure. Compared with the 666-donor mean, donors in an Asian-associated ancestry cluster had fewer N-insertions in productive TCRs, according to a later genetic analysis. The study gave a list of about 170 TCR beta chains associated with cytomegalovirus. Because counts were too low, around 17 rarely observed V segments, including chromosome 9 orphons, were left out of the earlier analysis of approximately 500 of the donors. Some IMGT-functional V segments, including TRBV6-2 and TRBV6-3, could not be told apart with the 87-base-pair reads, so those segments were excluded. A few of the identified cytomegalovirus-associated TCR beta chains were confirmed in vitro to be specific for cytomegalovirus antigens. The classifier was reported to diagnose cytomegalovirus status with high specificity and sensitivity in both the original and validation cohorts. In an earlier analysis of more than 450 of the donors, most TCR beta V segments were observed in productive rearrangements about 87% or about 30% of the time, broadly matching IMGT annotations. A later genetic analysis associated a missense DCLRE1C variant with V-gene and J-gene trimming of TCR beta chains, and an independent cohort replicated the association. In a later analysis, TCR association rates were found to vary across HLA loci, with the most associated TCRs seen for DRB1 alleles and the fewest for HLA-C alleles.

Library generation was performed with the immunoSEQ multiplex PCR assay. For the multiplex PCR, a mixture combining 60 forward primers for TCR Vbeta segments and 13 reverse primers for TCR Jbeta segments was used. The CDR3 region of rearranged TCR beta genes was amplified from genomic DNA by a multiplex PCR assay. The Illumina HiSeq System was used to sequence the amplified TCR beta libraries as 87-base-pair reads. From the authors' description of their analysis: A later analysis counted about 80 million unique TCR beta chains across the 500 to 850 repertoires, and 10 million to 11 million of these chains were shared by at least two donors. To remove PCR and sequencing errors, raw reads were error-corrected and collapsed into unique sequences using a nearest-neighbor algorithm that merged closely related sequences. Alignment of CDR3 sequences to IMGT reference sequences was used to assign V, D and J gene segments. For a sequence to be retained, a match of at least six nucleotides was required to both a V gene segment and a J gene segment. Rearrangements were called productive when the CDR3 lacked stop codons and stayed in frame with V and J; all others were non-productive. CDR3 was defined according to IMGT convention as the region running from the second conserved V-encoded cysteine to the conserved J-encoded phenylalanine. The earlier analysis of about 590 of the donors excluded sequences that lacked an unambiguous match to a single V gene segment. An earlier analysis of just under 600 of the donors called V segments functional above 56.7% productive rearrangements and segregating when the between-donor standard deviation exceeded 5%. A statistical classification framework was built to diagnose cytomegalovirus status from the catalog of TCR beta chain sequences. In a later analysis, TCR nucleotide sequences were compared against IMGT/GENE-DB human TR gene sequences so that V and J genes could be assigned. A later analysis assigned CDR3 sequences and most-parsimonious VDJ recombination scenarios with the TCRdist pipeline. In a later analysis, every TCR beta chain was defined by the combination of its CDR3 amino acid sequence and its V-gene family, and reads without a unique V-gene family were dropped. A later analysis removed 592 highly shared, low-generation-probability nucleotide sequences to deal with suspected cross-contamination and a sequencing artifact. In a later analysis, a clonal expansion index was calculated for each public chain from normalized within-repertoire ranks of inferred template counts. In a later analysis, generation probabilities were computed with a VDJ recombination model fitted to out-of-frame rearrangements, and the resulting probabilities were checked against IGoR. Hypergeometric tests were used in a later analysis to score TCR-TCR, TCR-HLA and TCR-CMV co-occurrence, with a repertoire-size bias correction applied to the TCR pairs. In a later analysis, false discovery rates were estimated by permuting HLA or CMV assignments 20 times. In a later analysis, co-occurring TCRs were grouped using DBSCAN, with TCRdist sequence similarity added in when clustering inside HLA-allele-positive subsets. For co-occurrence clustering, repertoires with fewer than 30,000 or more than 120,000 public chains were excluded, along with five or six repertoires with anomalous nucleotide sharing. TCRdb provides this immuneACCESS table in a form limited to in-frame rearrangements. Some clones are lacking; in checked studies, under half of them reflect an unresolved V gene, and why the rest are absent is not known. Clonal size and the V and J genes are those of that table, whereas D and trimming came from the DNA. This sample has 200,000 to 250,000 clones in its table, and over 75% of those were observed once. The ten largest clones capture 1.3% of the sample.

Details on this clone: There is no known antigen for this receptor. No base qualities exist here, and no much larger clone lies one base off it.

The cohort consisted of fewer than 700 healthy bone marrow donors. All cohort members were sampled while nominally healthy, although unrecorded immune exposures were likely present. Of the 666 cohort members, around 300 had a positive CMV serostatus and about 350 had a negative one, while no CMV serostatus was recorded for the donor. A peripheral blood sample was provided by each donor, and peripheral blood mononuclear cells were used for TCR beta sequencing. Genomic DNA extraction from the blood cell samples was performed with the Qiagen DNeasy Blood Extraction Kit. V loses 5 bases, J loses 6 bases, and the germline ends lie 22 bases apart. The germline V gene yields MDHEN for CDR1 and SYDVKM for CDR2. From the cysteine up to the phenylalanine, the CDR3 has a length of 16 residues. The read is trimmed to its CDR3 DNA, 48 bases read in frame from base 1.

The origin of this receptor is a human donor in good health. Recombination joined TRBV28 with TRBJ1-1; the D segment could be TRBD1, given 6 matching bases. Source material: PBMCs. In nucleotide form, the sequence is TGTGCCAGCAGTCTTACAGGGCTCGGCGGCCAGTCTGAAGCTTTCTTT. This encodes CASSLTGLGGQSEAFF. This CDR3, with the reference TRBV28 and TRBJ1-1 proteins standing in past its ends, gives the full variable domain DVKVTQSSRYLVKRTGEKVFLECVQDMDHENMFWYRQDPGLGLRLIYFSYDVKMKEKGDIPEGYSVSREKKERFSLILESASTNQTSMYLCASSLTGLGGQSEAFFGQGTRLTVV.